A selection of T cell receptor beta chains follows, all from one sample in a study of cytomegalovirus exposure and HLA in healthy donors. Profiled with immunoSEQ multiplex PCR; TCRdb holds only in-frame clones, not every one. This sample has approximately 160,000 clones, with around four fifths found just once. What was sequenced was PBMCs. The receptor source for this set is a man between 18 and 35 years old in good health and CMV-seropositive. CDR3s include the opening cysteine and the closing phenylalanine or tryptophan. A D gene is named only where the DNA matches it firmly. Some rows mark clone size as missing; the rest say once, few, many or name a class of expanded clone.

TRBV5-1	NA	NA	TRBJ2-7	TGCGCCAGCAGCTTGGGGTCAATCGTGGGCTCCGACTACGAGCAGTACTTC	CASSLGSIVGSDYEQYF
TRBV28	NA	TRBD1	TRBJ2-7	TGTGCCAGCAGTTCCTACAGGGGAACCTACGAGCAGTACTTC	CASSSYRGTYEQYF
TRBV19	NA	NA	TRBJ1-2	TGTGCCAGTTCGCACGGGGAGGGTTACGACTATGGCTACACCTTC	CASSHGEGYDYGYTF
TRBV30	few	TRBD1	TRBJ1-2	TGTGCCTGGAGTGGACAGGGGCCAGCTAACTATGGCTACACCTTC	CAWSGQGPANYGYTF
TRBV11-2	NA	NA	TRBJ1-3	TGTGCCAGCAGCTTAGGAGACCCGGGGTCCACCATATATTTT	CASSLGDPGSTIYF
TRBV5-6	NA	NA	TRBJ1-5	TGTGCCAGCAGCTTAGGAGTGCAGCCCCAGCATTTT	CASSLGVQPQHF
TRBV4-3	NA	NA	TRBJ2-2	TGCGCCAGCAGCCAAGATCGCAGTCCCGGGGAGCTGTTTTTT	CASSQDRSPGELFF
TRBV28	NA	TRBD1	TRBJ2-7	TGTGCCAGCAGTTTGGGACAGGGCTACGAGCAGTACTTC	CASSLGQGYEQYF
TRBV7-8	many	TRBD2	TRBJ2-7	TGTGCCAGCACCCTGGGGGGGGGTGCCTACGAGCAGTACTTC	CASTLGGGAYEQYF
TRBV4-2	NA	NA	TRBJ2-1	TGTGCCAGCAGCCAAGGAGTCACTAGCCGGTCTCAGTTCTTC	CASSQGVTSRSQFF
TRBV19	NA	NA	TRBJ2-7	TGTGCCAGTAGTCAACAGGGAGGGGTCTACGAGCAGTACTTC	CASSQQGGVYEQYF
TRBV28	once	NA	TRBJ2-7	TGTGCCAGCCAGGCAGGGGCCTACGAGCAGTACTTC	CASQAGAYEQYF
TRBV4-2	NA	NA	TRBJ2-5	TGTGCCAGCAGCCAAGTGGGGGGGCCCCAAGAGACCCAGTACTTC	CASSQVGGPQETQYF
TRBV14	NA	NA	TRBJ2-1	TGTGCCAGCAGCCAAGTTGGAGATGAGCAGTTCTTC	CASSQVGDEQFF
TRBV7-9	NA	TRBD2	TRBJ2-3	TGTGCCAGCAGCTCTCCGACTAGCGGGAGGGTAACCGGGAGAGATACGCAGTATTTT	CASSSPTSGRVTGRDTQYF
TRBV30	NA	NA	TRBJ2-1	TGTGCCTGGTCCAAGGAGGGAGAGCAGTTCTTC	CAWSKEGEQFF
TRBV7-9	NA	TRBD1	TRBJ1-2	TGTGCCAGCAGCTTAGGACAGGGCGGATATGGCTACACCTTC	CASSLGQGGYGYTF
TRBV6-4	few	NA	TRBJ2-3	TGTGCCAGCAGTGACAGTGGGGGGGCCACAGATACGCAGTATTTT	CASSDSGGATDTQYF
TRBV19	NA	TRBD2	TRBJ2-3	TGTGCCAGTAGTCCTAGCGGGAGGGGTCGGAAGTGGGCAGATACGCAGTATTTT	CASSPSGRGRKWADTQYF
TRBV18	NA	TRBD2	TRBJ2-2	TGTGCCAGCGCGCCGGGACTAGCGGGAGTCGGGCGCACCGGGGAGCTGTTTTTT	CASAPGLAGVGRTGELFF
TRBV28	NA	TRBD2	TRBJ2-5	TGTGCCAGCAGAAAGGCTAGCGGGTGGGGGGACGAGACCCAGTACTTC	CASRKASGWGDETQYF
TRBV12-5	NA	NA	TRBJ1-2	TGTGCTAGTGGTAAACAGGGATTAGGCTACACCTTC	CASGKQGLGYTF
TRBV11-2	NA	NA	TRBJ2-7	TGTGCCAGCAGCCTTTCAGGCGTGCAACACGAGCAGTACTTC	CASSLSGVQHEQYF
TRBV10-3	NA	TRBD1	TRBJ1-2	TGTGCCATCAGTGATGGGACAGGGGGCCGGAACTATGGCTACACCTTC	CAISDGTGGRNYGYTF
TRBV2	NA	TRBD1	TRBJ1-2	TGTGCCAGCAGTGTGGGGACAGGGGGTGGCTACACCTTC	CASSVGTGGGYTF
TRBV30	NA	TRBD1	TRBJ2-7	TGTGCCTGGAGTAGAGGGACAGGGAACGAGCAGTACTTC	CAWSRGTGNEQYF
TRBV7-8	NA	NA	TRBJ1-5	TGTGCCAGCAGCTTATCCCCGGACAGCCTCAATCAGCCCCAGCATTTT	CASSLSPDSLNQPQHF
TRBV28	NA	NA	TRBJ2-1	TGTGCCAGCAGTCTCGGGAACAATGAGCAGTTCTTC	CASSLGNNEQFF
TRBV29-1	few	NA	TRBJ2-3	TGCAGCGTTGGATTAGCGACCACAGATACGCAGTATTTT	CSVGLATTDTQYF
TRBV19	few	TRBD1	TRBJ2-7	TGTGCCAGTAGTACATGGACAGGGGGTACCTACGAGCAGTACTTC	CASSTWTGGTYEQYF
TRBV15	NA	TRBD1	TRBJ1-5	TGTGCCACCAGGGGAAGACAGGGCCCCCAGCATTTT	CATRGRQGPQHF
TRBV2	NA	NA	TRBJ1-5	TGTGCCAGCAGTCTGGACAGTAATCAGCCCCAGCATTTT	CASSLDSNQPQHF
TRBV27	NA	NA	TRBJ2-1	TGTGCCAGCAGCCCAACTAGTCCCAATGAGCAGTTCTTC	CASSPTSPNEQFF
TRBV5-1	NA	NA	TRBJ1-4	TGCGCCAGCAGCAGGGGAGGGTCTGAAAAACTGTTTTTT	CASSRGGSEKLFF
TRBV30	NA	NA	TRBJ2-2	TGTGCCTGGAGTGGGTTAGGGGGATCCACCGGGGAGCTGTTTTTT	CAWSGLGGSTGELFF
TRBV5-6	NA	TRBD1	TRBJ1-1	TGTGCCAGCAGCTTTGGGACAGGGGTGGGGGGCACTGAAGCTTTCTTT	CASSFGTGVGGTEAFF
TRBV6-1	NA	NA	TRBJ2-4	TGTGCCAGCAGTCCCCCATCAGTCAGGGGGGACATTCAGTACTTC	CASSPPSVRGDIQYF
TRBV6-6	once	NA	TRBJ2-5	TGTGCCAGCAGTTACGAGGCCCAAGAGACCCAGTACTTC	CASSYEAQETQYF
TRBV4-1	NA	NA	TRBJ2-7	TGCGCCAGCAGCCAAGAACGGACGGGTTTCGGGAACGAGCAGTACTTC	CASSQERTGFGNEQYF
TRBV29-1	NA	TRBD2	TRBJ2-1	TGCAGCGTTGTGGGCTGGGGGGGCTACAATGAGCAGTTCTTC	CSVVGWGGYNEQFF
TRBV5-5	NA	TRBD2	TRBJ2-5	TGTGCCAGCAGCTGGGAGTGGGGGGGAGGAGAGACCCAGTACTTC	CASSWEWGGGETQYF
TRBV7-9	NA	NA	TRBJ2-3	TGTGCCAGCAGCTTTCGCGGGGATGATCGGGGATTAGGGGATACGCAGTATTTT	CASSFRGDDRGLGDTQYF
TRBV5-1	NA	NA	TRBJ2-7	TGCGCCAGCAGCTTGGAGGCCAGGGGCTACGAGCAGTACTTC	CASSLEARGYEQYF